This is a list of T cell receptor beta chains from one sample in a study of CD8+ T cells in alopecia areata. Measured with immunoSEQ multiplex PCR; TCRdb has only the in-frame clones, and not every one. The sample includes 210,000 or so clones, 66% of them seen just once. Sequencing used CD4+ T cells sorted from blood, obtained at roughly week 45, from a patient treated with tofacitinib. The receptor set was obtained from a human donor with alopecia areata. Each CDR3 is given with its conserved first and last residue. The D gene is left open where the match is weak. The size entry is marked missing in some rows and otherwise reads once, few, many or a size class.

TRBJ2-4	TRBD2	TRBV29-1	NA	CSVLSGFQYF	TGCAGCGTCCTTAGCGGGTTTCAGTACTTC
TRBJ2-1	TRBD2	TRBV4-2	NA	CASSQGKTSGGRYEQFF	TGTGCCAGCAGCCAAGGGAAAACTAGCGGGGGGCGCTATGAGCAGTTCTTC
TRBJ1-6	NA	TRBV4-1	NA	CASSQEAVSSPLHF	TGCGCCAGCAGCCAAGAGGCTGTTTCCTCACCCCTCCACTTT
TRBJ1-2	TRBD1	TRBV30	NA	CAWSEGTDYGYTF	TGTGCCTGGAGTGAGGGGACAGACTATGGCTACACCTTC
TRBJ1-6	NA	TRBV27	NA	CASSLSNTAAFNSPLHF	TGTGCCAGCAGTTTATCAAACACCGCAGCCTTTAATTCACCCCTCCACTTT
TRBJ1-1	NA	TRBV30	NA	CAWSTGQINTEAFF	TGTGCCTGGAGTACGGGACAAATCAACACTGAAGCTTTCTTT
TRBJ1-2	NA	TRBV2	once	CASSELISNYGYTF	TGTGCCAGCAGTGAGCTTATTAGTAACTATGGCTACACCTTC
TRBJ1-2	NA	TRBV11-1	NA	CASSFRQGIGGYTF	TGTGCCAGCAGCTTCCGCCAGGGAATAGGAGGCTACACCTTC
TRBJ2-3	NA	TRBV2	few	CASSERPTTDTQYF	TGTGCCAGCAGTGAACGGCCAACCACAGATACGCAGTATTTT
TRBJ2-7	NA	TRBV6-5	NA	CASSTPGITYEQYF	TGTGCCAGCAGTACTCCTGGGATAACCTACGAGCAGTACTTC
TRBJ1-1	NA	TRBV4-1	NA	CASSQRTVDEAFF	TGCGCCAGCAGCCAACGGACAGTGGATGAAGCTTTCTTT
TRBJ2-2	NA	TRBV7-8	NA	CASSRSTGYTGELFF	TGTGCCAGCAGCAGGTCCACGGGTTACACCGGGGAGCTGTTTTTT
TRBJ1-1	NA	TRBV29-1	NA	CSVAHPGSTEAFF	TGCAGCGTGGCCCACCCGGGGAGCACTGAAGCTTTCTTT